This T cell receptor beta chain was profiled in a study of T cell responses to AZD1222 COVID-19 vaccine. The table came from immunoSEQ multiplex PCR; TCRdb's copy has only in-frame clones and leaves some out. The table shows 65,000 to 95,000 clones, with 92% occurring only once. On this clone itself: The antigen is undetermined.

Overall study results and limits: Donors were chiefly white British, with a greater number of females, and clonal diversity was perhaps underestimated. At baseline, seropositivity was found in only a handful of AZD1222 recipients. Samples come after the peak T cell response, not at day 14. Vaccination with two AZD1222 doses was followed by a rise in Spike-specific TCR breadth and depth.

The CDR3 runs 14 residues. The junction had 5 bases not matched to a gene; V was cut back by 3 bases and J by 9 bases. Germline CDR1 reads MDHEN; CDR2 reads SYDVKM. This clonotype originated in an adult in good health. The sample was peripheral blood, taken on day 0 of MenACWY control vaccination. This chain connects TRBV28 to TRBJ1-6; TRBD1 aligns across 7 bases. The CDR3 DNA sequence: TGTGCCAGCAGTTTTAAGGGGGCGTTTTCACCCCTCCACTTT. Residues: CASSFKGAFSPLHF.